This T cell receptor (beta chain) came from a study of memory CD4+ T cells and cytomegalovirus serostatus (dated by TCRdb to the late 2010s). Turning to the overall study: A total of roughly 33 healthy Belgian adults, of whom 9 were CMV seropositive and about 25 were CMV seronegative, were included in the cohort. To replicate a published TCR-based CMV serostatus classifier, the study sequenced CD4+ memory TCRbeta repertoires from a Belgian cohort whose cytomegalovirus serostatus was known. General conclusions and limits of the study: Of more than 150 previously reported CMV-associated TCRbeta sequences, approximately 70 appeared in the CD4+ memory repertoires, each in one to five individuals. A median bootstrapped AUC of 0.95 with a 95% CI of 0.76-1.00 was achieved on the Belgian cohort by the original-framework classifier. For predicting CMV serostatus, the median bootstrapped AUC was roughly 0.95 using the original framework and almost 0.93 using a US-trained random forest. The results were read as suggesting that the CMV-associated TCR signature is, for the most part, present in the CD4+ memory repertoire. Only CD4+CD45RO+ memory cells were sequenced, in contrast to the original study, which included naive and memory CD4+ and CD8+ populations.

In regard to this clone: It lacks a known antigen. No quality values exist for individual bases; no much larger clone is one base distant.

The Quick-DNA Microprep Kit was used to extract genomic DNA from the sorted cells. TCRbeta DNA was amplified with the immunoSEQ hsTCRbeta kit following the manufacturer's protocol. An Illumina MiSeq instrument was used to sequence the TCRbeta libraries. The published analysis was carried out like this. After out-of-frame sequences were removed, 2,204,828 distinct TCRbeta sequences remained, averaging around 61,000 per individual. Each individual was scored using the number of around 150 previously reported CMV-associated TCRbeta sequences that the individual carried and the total number of productive distinct TCRbeta sequences. A beta-binomial model was reimplemented in Python, and random forests from scikit-learn, run with default parameters, were trained on data from the US cohort. Classifier performance on the Belgian cohort was summarized as median AUC with percentile confidence intervals over 10,000 bootstrap iterations. TCRdb stores this immuneACCESS table with in-frame sequences only. Part of the clones is absent; in the studies checked, under half of the shortfall reflects unresolved V genes, and no reason is known for the rest. Clonal size and the V and J genes are those of that table, whereas D and trimming came from the DNA. The sample has 25,000 to 35,000 clones on record, over 70% of them singletons. Approximately 0.7% of the sample goes to the ten largest clones.

Relative to germline, V is missing 1 base and J is missing 0 bases, with 8 bases of the junction outside any gene match. Taken from the germline V gene, the CDR1 and CDR2 loops are KGHSH and LQKENI. The CDR3 runs 19 amino acids, cysteine and phenylalanine included. Only CDR3 DNA is held: 57 bases, read in frame from base 1. A FACSAria II was used to sort memory CD4+ T cells, defined as single viable CD3+CD4+CD8-CD45RO+ cells. CMV serostatus was determined using a Roche Elecsys assay that detects serum IgG against CMV pp150, pp28, p38 and p52. After the samples were thawed, total CD4+ T cells were enriched through positive selection using CD4 magnetic microbeads. The samples came from a different study that was designed specifically to examine the CD4+ T cell memory repertoire. Peripheral blood mononuclear cells were isolated and cryopreserved according to standard operating procedures, and serum was stored at -80 degrees C. Staining used CD3-PerCP (BW264/56), CD4-APC (RPA-T4), CD45RO-PE (UCHT1) and CD8-Pacific Orange (3B5) antibodies, with Sytox blue excluding non-viable cells.

This receptor chain uses TRBV18 and TRBJ2-6, with TRBD1 identical over 8 junction bases. This TCR was sampled from an adult in good health and CMV-seronegative. The sample consisted of memory CD4+ T cells from blood. The sequenced DNA: TGTGCCAGCTCACCACGGACCGGGACAGGTTCCTCTGGGGCCAACGTCCTGACTTTC. Its product reads: CASSPRTGTGSSGANVLTF. Where the CDR3 stops, the reference TRBV18 and TRBJ2-6 genes take over; the full variable domain is NAGVMQNPRHLVRRRGQEARLRCSPMKGHSHVYWYRQLPEEGLKFMVYLQKENIIDESGMPKERFSAEFPKEGPSILRIQQVVRGDSAAYFCASSPRTGTGSSGANVLTFGAGSRLTVL.